This T cell receptor beta chain was sequenced for a study of graft-versus-host responses after intestinal transplantation. The ends were cut back, 2 bases at V and 1 base at J, with 18 bases in the middle. The CDR3 consists of 18 residues. Germline CDR1 MGHRA, CDR2 YSYEKL. This clone was counted once. The antigen is not known. The table came from immunoSEQ multiplex PCR; TCRdb's copy has only in-frame clones and leaves some out. Of fewer than 120,000 clones detected, roughly 95% appear once; the ten largest clones hold roughly 0.5%. Sequencing was performed on unstimulated CD8+ T cells sorted from spleen or lymph node cells, taken before intestinal transplant. V and J are TRBV4-1 and TRBJ1-5, with TRBD1 as a possible D gene (6 bases). This clonotype was obtained from a human donor who received an intestinal transplant. This chain's CDR3 is CASSQPPIRGESNQPQHF. DNA of the CDR3: TGCGCCAGCAGCCAACCCCCCATTAGGGGGGAAAGCAATCAGCCCCAGCATTTT.